This T cell receptor (beta chain) appears in the sequencing data of a study of T cell responses to AZD1222 COVID-19 vaccine. General study points: Only after the peak T cell response were repertoires sampled. Per reports, nearly half of all spike-specific TCRs target regions that are unmutated in variants.

Here immunoSEQ multiplex PCR was the method, and the copy in TCRdb shows in-frame clones only, minus some. The table lists 92,000 or so clones, roughly 90% of them singletons. This clone was detected only a few times. What it binds is not known. The CDR3 extends over 14 amino acids. The germline V gene has CDR1 SGDLS and CDR2 YYNGEE. V lost 4 bases, J lost 2 bases, and 13 bases lay in between. This receptor was obtained from an adult in good health. The chain links TRBV9 to TRBJ2-7; D gene uncertain. The input for sequencing was peripheral blood, taken on day 0 of AZD1222 vaccination. CDR3 bases: TGTGCCAGCAGCCCAGACTCCGTTCCCTACGAGCAGTACTTC. Protein product: CASSPDSVPYEQYF.